This T cell receptor (beta chain) was recovered during a study of T-cell reconstitution after alpha-beta-depleted transplantation in children. This clonotype was seen at least ten times. The length of the CDR3 is 14 residues. The V segment lost 6 bases and the J segment 6 bases; nucleotides outside the gene matches: 5. Researchers prepared the TCRbeta library using unique molecular identifiers, the study reports. TCRdb reanalysed the PCR reads using MiXCR and keeps one entry per CDR3 protein. Here the sample spans a few hundred thousand distinct CDR3 sequences, about a tenth being singletons. The chain uses TRBV12-3 or TRBV12-4 and TRBJ1-4, with TRBD1 identical over 9 bases. This sequence was found in a human donor who donated a stem cell graft to a child with acute lymphoblastic leukemia. The starting material was PBMCs from the stem cell graft donor, obtained from the stem cell graft. CDR3 coding DNA: TGTGCCAGCAGGGTGACAGGGGGTGATGAAAAACTGTTTTTT. It yields the protein CASRVTGGDEKLFF.